A single sample is the source of the 29 T cell receptor beta chains below, sequenced in a study of beta chain features in type 1 diabetes. The isolated RNA, all of it, was reverse transcribed, so expressed TCRB transcripts were what got sequenced. Repertoires were generated with immunoSEQ multiplex PCR, while TCRdb's copy carries only in-frame clones and drops some. The profile shows about 150,000 clones, about 44% of them singletons. Sequenced sample: Tregs from blood. The receptors were gathered from a young man in good health.

This chain links TRBV20-1 with TRBJ1-3; D call uncertain. In germline, CDR1 is DFQATT, CDR2 SNEGSKA (reference sequence). Trimming left V 6 bases short and J 3 bases short, with 6 bases between. CDR3 length: 11 amino acids. This CDR3 reads CSAAHGNTIYF. CDR3 sequence (DNA): TGCAGTGCCGCACATGGAAACACCATATATTTT.

The chain uses TRBV20-1 and TRBJ1-2; maybe TRBD1 (5 bases). CDR1 is DFQATT, CDR2 SNEGSKA, per germline (reference sequence). This CDR3 has 11 residues. V gave up 4 bases and J gave up 7 bases, with 10 bases separating them. The CDR3 DNA sequence: TGCAGTGCTATCTCAGGGTTTGGCTACACCTTC. As protein: CSAISGFGYTF.

The chain carries TRBV27 and TRBJ2-3; weak D call: TRBD1 (5 bases). The CDR3 extends over 17 amino acids. Looked up from germline, CDR1 is MNHEY and CDR2 is SMNVEV (reference sequence). The V end lost 5 bases, the J end lost 3 bases, and 21 bases lay between the germline ends. The DNA of the CDR3 is TGTGCCAGCAGTCCTCTCATAGACAGTAAAAAGACAGATACGCAGTATTTT. The encoded protein is CASSPLIDSKKTDTQYF.

This chain connects TRBV7-3 to TRBJ2-1, with D possibly being TRBD1 (6 bases). CDR3 length: 15 residues. CDR1 SGHTA and CDR2 FQGTGA come from the germline V gene. V lost 2 bases, J lost 9 bases, and 17 bases lay in between. The chain's CDR3 is CASSLQGSQDGEQFF. CDR3 DNA: TGTGCCAGCAGCTTACAGGGGAGTCAGGACGGTGAGCAGTTCTTC. Based on the CDR3 plus reference TRBV7-3 and TRBJ2-1, the full variable domain is GAGVSQTPSNKVTEKGKYVELRCDPISGHTALYWYRQSLGQGPEFLIYFQGTGAADDSGLPNDRFFAVRPEGSVSTLKIQRTERGDSAVYLCASSLQGSQDGEQFFGPGTRLTVL.

In its sample, this clone was seen a few times. The V gene is TRBV6-6, the J gene TRBJ1-5; tentatively, D is TRBD1 (6 bases). This CDR3 spans 16 amino acids. Germline CDR1 reads MNHNY; CDR2 reads SVGAGI (reference sequence). V was clipped by 4 bases and J by 2 bases, with 15 bases between them. The chain's CDR3 is CASSSTGERGNQPQHF. The CDR3 DNA reads as TGTGCCAGCAGTTCGACAGGAGAACGAGGCAATCAGCCCCAGCATTTT.

The table lists this clone with a few counts. The chain carries TRBV5-6 and TRBJ2-3; maybe TRBD1 (8 bases). V was trimmed by 6 bases and J by 3 bases, leaving 14 bases between them. CDR1 and CDR2 from the germline V gene are SGHDT and YYEEEE. This CDR3 is built from 14 residues. The CDR3 nucleotides read TGTGCCAGCAAGAACAGGGGGGGGACAGATACGCAGTATTTT. It yields the protein CASKNRGGTDTQYF.

The chain combines TRBV7-2 with TRBJ2-2; no firm D call. Germline V gene data show CDR1 as SGHTA and CDR2 as FQGNSA. This CDR3 comprises 13 residues. Trimming stripped 4 bases from V and 1 base from J, with 4 bases between. CDR3 amino acids: CASSSRNTGELFF. In DNA, the CDR3 is TGTGCCAGCAGCTCTAGGAACACCGGGGAGCTGTTTTTT.

Only one count was recorded for this clone. The chain carries TRBV6-1 and TRBJ1-6, with 7 bases that match TRBD1. Germline lookup yields CDR1 MNHNS and CDR2 SASEGT. The CDR3 consists of 16 residues. The trim removed 1 base at V and 13 bases at J, leaving 13 bases unmatched. CDR3 coding DNA: TGTGCCAGCAGTGAAGTGGGCAGGGGGAGATATTTTCCCCTCCACTTT. Translated: CASSEVGRGRYFPLHF.

This rearrangement joins TRBV25-1 to TRBJ2-1; 7 nucleotides agree with TRBD2. The CDR3 is made up of 14 amino acids. Trimming took 4 bases from V and 2 from J; bases not matched to a gene: 2. The germline V gene encodes CDR1 MGHDK and CDR2 SYGVNS. In DNA, the CDR3 is TGTGCCAGCAGTGTGGGGGGGGCCTACAATGAGCAGTTCTTC. It codes for CASSVGGAYNEQFF.

There are a few counts of this clone. The gene calls are TRBV6-5 and TRBJ1-2, with 9 bases lining up with TRBD1. J lost 6 bases, V lost 5 bases, and 10 bases had no gene match. The CDR3 is 15 residues long. CDR1 is MNHEY and CDR2 is SVGAGI in the germline V gene. The CDR3 loop is CASSQPGQGADGYTF. The CDR3 nucleotides read TGTGCCAGCAGTCAACCGGGACAGGGAGCGGATGGCTACACCTTC.

The chain recombines TRBV7-9 with TRBJ2-7, with TRBD1 identical over 7 bases. Germline V gene lookup returns CDR1 SEHNR and CDR2 FQNEAQ (reference sequence). The CDR3 spans 14 residues. Trimming at V came to 5 bases and at J to 0 bases, leaving 4 bases not matched to a gene. CDR3 DNA sequence: TGTGCCAGCAGCCCGCGACAGGGCTCCTACGAGCAGTACTTC. Amino acid sequence: CASSPRQGSYEQYF.

The chain couples TRBV2 to TRBJ2-5; 7 nucleotides match TRBD1. The DNA end favors TRBJ2-7, so the J call may be wrong. The CDR3 spans 12 residues. From germline, CDR1 is SNHLY and CDR2 FYNNEI. The CDR3 DNA sequence: TGTGCCAGCAGTGGACAGGGTTACGAGCAGTACTTC. Protein sequence: CASSGQGYEQYF.

This sequence joins TRBV9 and TRBJ2-7, with TRBD1 as a possible D gene (5 bases). Germline V gene sequence: CDR1 SGDLS, CDR2 YYNGEE. The CDR3 spans 15 residues. V lost 4 bases and J lost 0, with 14 bases in between. CDR3: CASSPRVGHSYEQYF. The CDR3 DNA reads as TGTGCCAGCAGCCCCCGTGTCGGACACTCCTACGAGCAGTACTTC.

This sequence joins TRBV6-6 and TRBJ1-2; 7 bases agree with TRBD1. Per the germline V gene, CDR1 is MNHNY and CDR2 is SVGAGI (reference sequence). The CDR3 sequence is 15 residues long. Trimming cost V 2 bases and J 6 bases; bases outside gene matches: 9. DNA for the CDR3: TGTGCCAGCAGTTACAGGGGGCGCGACCTTCATGGCTACACCTTC. Protein: CASSYRGRDLHGYTF.

Only a few counts were recorded for this clone. Other DNA sequences within the sample encode an identical CDR3. The chain combines TRBV5-1 with TRBJ2-1; perhaps TRBD2 as D (5 bases). Trimming pared 2 bases from V and 0 bases from J, leaving 9 bases between. The germline gives CDR1 SGHRS, CDR2 YFSETQ. The CDR3 is 15 residues long. As DNA, the CDR3 is TGCGCCAGCAGCTTAAGCGGAAACTCCTACAATGAGCAGTTCTTC. It encodes CASSLSGNSYNEQFF.

This chain uses TRBV5-4 with TRBJ1-6, with 7 nucleotides matching TRBD1. Unmatched junction bases numbered 7, after V lost 2 bases and J lost 8 bases. The CDR3 extends over 15 amino acids. The germline CDR1 and CDR2 sequences are SGHNT and YYREEE (reference sequence). CDR3 region: CASSFFLQGDSPLHF. The CDR3, as DNA: TGTGCCAGCAGCTTTTTTCTTCAGGGGGATTCACCCCTCCACTTT.

This chain uses TRBV7-2 with TRBJ2-5; D possibly corresponds to TRBD2 (5 bases). Germline-derived CDR1 and CDR2 are SGHTA and FQGNSA. The germline V and J ends were trimmed by 1 base and 11 bases, with 11 bases remaining between them. There are 12 residues in the CDR3. The CDR3 DNA reads TGTGCCAGCAGCTTAGTCTGGGGAGAGCAGTACTTC. Translated: CASSLVWGEQYF.

The rearrangement joins TRBV7-2 to TRBJ2-1; D is perhaps TRBD2 (5 bases). This CDR3 spans 13 amino acids. CDR1 and CDR2 (germline): SGHTA, FQGNSA. The germline V and J ends were trimmed by 5 bases and 5 bases, with 10 bases remaining between them. CDR3 amino acids: CASSVRRNNEQFF. The CDR3 nucleotides read TGTGCCAGCAGCGTCAGGAGGAACAATGAGCAGTTCTTC.

The CDR3 loop reads CASSPATGPYEQYF. CDR3 DNA sequence: TGTGCCAGCTCACCTGCGACAGGTCCCTACGAGCAGTACTTC. V is TRBV18 and J is TRBJ2-7; D possibly corresponds to TRBD1 (6 bases). The CDR3 runs to 14 residues. V was trimmed by 3 bases and J by 2 bases, leaving 11 bases between them. CDR1 and CDR2 from the germline V gene are KGHSH and LQKENI.

The sample holds one count of this clone. The V and J genes are TRBV5-1 and TRBJ1-6; D is ambiguous. The V gene's germline CDR1 is SGHRS and CDR2 YFSETQ. The CDR3 sequence is 13 residues long. V was clipped by 4 bases and J by 9 bases, with 11 bases between them. CDR3 protein: CASSLISGSPLHF. The CDR3 DNA reads as TGCGCCAGCAGCCTCATCTCGGGTTCACCCCTCCACTTT.

This clone was picked up a small number of times. The gene calls are TRBV29-1 and TRBJ2-1; D is uncertain. The CDR3 runs to 14 residues. The germline V and J ends were trimmed by 5 bases and 0 bases, with 11 bases remaining between them. The germline V gene has CDR1 SQVTM and CDR2 ANQGSEA. Here the CDR3 reads CSVTTPPSYNEQFF. CDR3 coding DNA: TGCAGCGTTACTACGCCCCCCTCCTACAATGAGCAGTTCTTC.

The chain joins TRBV28 to TRBJ2-3, with D perhaps matching TRBD2 (6 bases). The germline CDR1 and CDR2 sequences are MDHEN and SYDVKM. This CDR3 spans 16 amino acids. V was cut by 4 bases and J by 1 base, with 15 bases left in between. The CDR3 nucleotides are TGTGCCAGCAGTTCCGCCCGCGGGACGGGCACAGATACGCAGTATTTT. Translation gives CASSSARGTGTDTQYF.

The J gene is TRBJ2-2, the V gene TRBV6-1, with 8 bases that match TRBD1. Germline V CDR1 and CDR2: MNHNS, SASEGT. The CDR3 covers 13 residues. The V segment lost 8 bases and the J segment 6 bases; nucleotides outside the gene matches: 5. The DNA for the CDR3 is TGTGCCAGCTCCACCAGGGGGCCCGGGGAGCTGTTTTTT. It specifies CASSTRGPGELFF.

V is TRBV11-1 and J is TRBJ2-7; D not certain. CDR1 SGHAT and CDR2 FQDESV come from the germline V gene (reference sequence). V was cut by 5 bases and J by 5 bases, with 16 bases left in between. The CDR3 is made up of 14 amino acids. CDR3 sequence: CASSPLSPRDEQYF. CDR3 bases: TGTGCCAGCAGCCCCCTCAGCCCTCGGGACGAGCAGTACTTC.

This clone was detected a few times. This rearrangement joins TRBV28 to TRBJ2-1; 12 nucleotides agree with TRBD2. V trimming: 6 bases; J trimming: 4 bases; junction bases outside the gene matches: 7. Per germline, CDR1 MDHEN and CDR2 SYDVKM. The CDR3 is made up of 16 amino acids. This CDR3 reads CASRTGLAGVYNEQFF. In DNA, the CDR3 is TGTGCCAGCAGGACGGGACTAGCGGGCGTATACAATGAGCAGTTCTTC.

This chain uses TRBV7-9 with TRBJ2-7, with 11 nucleotides matching TRBD1. J was trimmed by 2 bases and V by 6 bases; bases with no gene match: 6. The CDR3 spans 15 residues. Per germline, CDR1 SEHNR and CDR2 FQNEAQ (reference sequence). CDR3 sequence: CASSSGTGGAYEQYF. Written as DNA, the CDR3 is TGTGCCAGCAGTTCCGGGACAGGGGGTGCCTACGAGCAGTACTTC.

This clone has more than one count but fewer than ten. This rearrangement joins TRBV28 to TRBJ2-1, with TRBD2 identical over 7 bases. The CDR3 is 15 residues long. V trimming: 1 base; J trimming: 6 bases; junction bases outside the gene matches: 6. Germline-derived CDR1 and CDR2 are MDHEN and SYDVKM. DNA for the CDR3: TGTGCCAGCAGTTTATTCAGCGGGGATACCAATGAGCAGTTCTTC. Amino acid sequence: CASSLFSGDTNEQFF.

A word on this clone: Because the CDR3's place on the DNA is in doubt, the DNA is left out and the CDR3 is given as listed by TCRdb. This chain uses TRBV2 with TRBJ2-7; TRBD2 is the table's D call and was not checked against the DNA. CDR1 and CDR2 (germline): SNHLY, FYNNEI. The CDR3 extends over 13 residues, inclusive of both ends. The CDR3 reads CAGGELRLHQQYF.

This clone was counted only a few times. The gene calls are TRBV19 and TRBJ1-5; 7 bases fit TRBD1. J was trimmed by 6 bases and V by 6 bases; bases with no gene match: 8. Per the germline V gene, CDR1 is LNHDA and CDR2 is SQIVND (reference sequence). This CDR3 spans 14 amino acids. The CDR3 DNA reads TGTGCCAGTAGCCCTGTACAGGGGTCTCAGCCCCAGCATTTT. Protein: CASSPVQGSQPQHF. The entire variable domain, with the rest obtained from reference TRBV19 and TRBJ1-5, is as follows: DGGITQSPKYLFRKEGQNVTLSCEQNLNHDAMYWYRQDPGQGLRLIYYSQIVNDFQKGDIAEGYSVSREKKESFPLTVTSAQKNPTAFYLCASSPVQGSQPQHFGDGTRLSIL.